This T cell receptor beta chain was captured in a study of shared clonotypes between healthy human individuals. Germline V gene sequence: CDR1 LNHDA, CDR2 SQIVND (reference sequence). The trim removed 2 bases at V and 5 bases at J, leaving 3 bases unmatched. The CDR3 extends over 14 amino acids. Concerning this clone itself: What it binds is not known.

Study-level points and caveats: Generation of non-shared clonotypes was less probable than generation of clonotypes shared by all four donors.

The donor cohort consisted entirely of Caucasian adults residing in Nashville, Tennessee. Evenly divided among several immunoSEQ plates was the genomic DNA of each subset. Repertoires were generated with immunoSEQ multiplex PCR, while TCRdb's copy carries only in-frame clones and drops some. The data show about 120,000 clones, approximately 70% seen once. Sequenced input: memory CD8+ T cells sorted from blood. Subset given: CD45RO+ cells pooled with CCR7-negative TemRA cells. This TCR was recovered from a woman aged 25 to 39 in good health. The genes are TRBV19 and TRBJ1-2; 9 bases line up with TRBD1. In nucleotides, the CDR3 is TGTGCCAGTAGTATATTACAGGGGGCGTATGGCTACACCTTC. Protein product: CASSILQGAYGYTF. Full variable domain (remainder filled in from reference TRBV19 and TRBJ1-2): DGGITQSPKYLFRKEGQNVTLSCEQNLNHDAMYWYRQDPGQGLRLIYYSQIVNDFQKGDIAEGYSVSREKKESFPLTVTSAQKNPTAFYLCASSILQGAYGYTFGSGTRLTVV.